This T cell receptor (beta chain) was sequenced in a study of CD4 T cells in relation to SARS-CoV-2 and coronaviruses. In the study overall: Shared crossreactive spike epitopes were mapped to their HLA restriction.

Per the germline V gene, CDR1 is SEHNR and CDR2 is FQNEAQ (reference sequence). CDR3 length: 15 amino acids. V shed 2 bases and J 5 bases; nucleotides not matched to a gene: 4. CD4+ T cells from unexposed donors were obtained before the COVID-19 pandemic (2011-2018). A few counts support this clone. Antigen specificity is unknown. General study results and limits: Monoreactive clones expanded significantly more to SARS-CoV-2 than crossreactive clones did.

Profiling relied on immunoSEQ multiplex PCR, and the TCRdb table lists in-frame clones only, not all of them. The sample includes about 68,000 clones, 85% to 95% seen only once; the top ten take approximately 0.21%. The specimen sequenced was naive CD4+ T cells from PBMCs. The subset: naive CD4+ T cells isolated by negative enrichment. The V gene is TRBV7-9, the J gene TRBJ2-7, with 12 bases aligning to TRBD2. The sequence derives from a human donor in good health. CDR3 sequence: CASSLFLAGGDEQYF. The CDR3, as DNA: TGTGCCAGCAGCTTATTCCTAGCGGGAGGGGACGAGCAGTACTTC. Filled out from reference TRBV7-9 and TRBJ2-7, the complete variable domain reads DTGVSQNPRHKITKRGQNVTFRCDPISEHNRLYWYRQTLGQGPEFLTYFQNEAQLEKSRLLSDRFSAERPKGSFSTLEIQRTEQGDSAMYLCASSLFLAGGDEQYFGPGTRLTVT.